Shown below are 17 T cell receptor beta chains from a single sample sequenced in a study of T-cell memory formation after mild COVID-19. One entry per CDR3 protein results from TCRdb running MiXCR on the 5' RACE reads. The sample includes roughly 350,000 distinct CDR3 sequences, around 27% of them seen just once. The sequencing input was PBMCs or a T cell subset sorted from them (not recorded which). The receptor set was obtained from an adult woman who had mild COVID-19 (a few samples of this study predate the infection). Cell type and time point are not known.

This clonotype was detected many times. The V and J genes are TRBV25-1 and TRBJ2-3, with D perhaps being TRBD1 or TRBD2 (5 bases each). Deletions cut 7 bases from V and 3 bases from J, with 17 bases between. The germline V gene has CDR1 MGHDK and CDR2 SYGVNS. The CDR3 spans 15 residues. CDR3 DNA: TGTGCCAGCACTCGAGGGAGAGGGGAGACAGATACGCAGTATTTT. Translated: CASTRGRGETDTQYF.

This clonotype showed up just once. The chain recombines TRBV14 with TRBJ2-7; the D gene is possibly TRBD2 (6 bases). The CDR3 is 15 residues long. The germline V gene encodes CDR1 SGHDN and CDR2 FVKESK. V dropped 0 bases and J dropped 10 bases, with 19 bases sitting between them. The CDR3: CASSQEYTRGKGQYF. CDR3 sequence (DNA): TGTGCCAGCAGCCAAGAATATACCCGGGGGAAGGGCCAGTACTTC.

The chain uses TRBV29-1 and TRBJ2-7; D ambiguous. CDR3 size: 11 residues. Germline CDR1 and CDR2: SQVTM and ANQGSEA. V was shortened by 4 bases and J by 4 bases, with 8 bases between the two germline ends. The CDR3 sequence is CSVVWNYEQYF. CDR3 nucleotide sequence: TGCAGCGTTGTTTGGAATTACGAGCAGTACTTC.

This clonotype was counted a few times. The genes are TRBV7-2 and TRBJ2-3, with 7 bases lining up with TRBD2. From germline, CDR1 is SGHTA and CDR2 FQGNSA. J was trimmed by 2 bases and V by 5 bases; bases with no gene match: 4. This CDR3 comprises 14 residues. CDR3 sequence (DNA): TGTGCCAGCAGCCGGGACTACCCCACAGATACGCAGTATTTT. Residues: CASSRDYPTDTQYF.

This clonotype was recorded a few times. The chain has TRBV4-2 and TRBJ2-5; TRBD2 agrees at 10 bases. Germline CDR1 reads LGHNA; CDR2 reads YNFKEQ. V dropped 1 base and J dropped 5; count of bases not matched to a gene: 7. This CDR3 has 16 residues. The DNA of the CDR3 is TGTGCCAGCAGCCAAGGGGTAGCGGGGGGCGACGAGACCCAGTACTTC. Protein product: CASSQGVAGGDETQYF.

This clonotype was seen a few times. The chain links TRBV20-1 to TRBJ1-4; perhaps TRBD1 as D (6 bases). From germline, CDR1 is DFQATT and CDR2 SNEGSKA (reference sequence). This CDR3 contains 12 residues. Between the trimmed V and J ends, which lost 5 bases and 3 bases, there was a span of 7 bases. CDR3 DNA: TGCAGTGCTGGGACATCTAATGAAAAACTGTTTTTT. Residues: CSAGTSNEKLFF.

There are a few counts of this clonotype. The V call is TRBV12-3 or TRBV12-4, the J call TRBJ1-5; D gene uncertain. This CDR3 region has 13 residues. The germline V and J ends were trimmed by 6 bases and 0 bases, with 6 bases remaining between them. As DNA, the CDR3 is TGTGCCAGCAGCCAAGCTAGCAATCAGCCCCAGCATTTT. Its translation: CASSQASNQPQHF.

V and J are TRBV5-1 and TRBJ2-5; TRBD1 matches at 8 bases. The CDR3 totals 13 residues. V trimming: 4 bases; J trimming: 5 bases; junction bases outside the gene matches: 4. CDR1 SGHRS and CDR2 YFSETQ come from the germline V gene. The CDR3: CASSQGARETQYF. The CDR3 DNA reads TGCGCCAGCAGCCAGGGGGCGCGGGAGACCCAGTACTTC.

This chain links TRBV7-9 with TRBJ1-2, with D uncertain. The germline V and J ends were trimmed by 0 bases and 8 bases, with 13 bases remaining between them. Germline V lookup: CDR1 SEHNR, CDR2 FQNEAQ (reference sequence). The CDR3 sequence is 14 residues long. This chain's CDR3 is CASSLATTSAGYTF. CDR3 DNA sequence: TGTGCCAGCAGCTTAGCGACAACCTCCGCGGGCTACACCTTC. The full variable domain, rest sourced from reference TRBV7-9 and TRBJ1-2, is DTGVSQNPRHKITKRGQNVTFRCDPISEHNRLYWYRQTLGQGPEFLTYFQNEAQLEKSRLLSDRFSAERPKGSFSTLEIQRTEQGDSAMYLCASSLATTSAGYTFGSGTRLTVV.

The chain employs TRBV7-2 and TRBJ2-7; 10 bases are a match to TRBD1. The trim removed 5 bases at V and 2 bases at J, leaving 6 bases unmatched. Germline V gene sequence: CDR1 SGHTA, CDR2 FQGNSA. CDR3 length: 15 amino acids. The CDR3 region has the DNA TGTGCCAGCAGCGCAGGACAGGGGGGTCCCTACGAGCAGTACGTC. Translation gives CASSAGQGGPYEQYV.

The CDR3 here is CATRKQETQYF. The CDR3 DNA reads TGTGCCACCAGGAAGCAAGAGACCCAGTACTTC. The gene calls are TRBV15 and TRBJ2-5; D uncertain. The CDR3 consists of 11 residues. Trimming took 6 bases from V and 2 from J, leaving 4 bases between them. Germline V gives CDR1 LNHNV, CDR2 YYDKDF (reference sequence).

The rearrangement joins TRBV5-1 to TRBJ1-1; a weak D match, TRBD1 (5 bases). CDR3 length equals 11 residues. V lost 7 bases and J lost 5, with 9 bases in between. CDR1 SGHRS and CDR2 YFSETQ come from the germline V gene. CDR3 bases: TGCGCCAGCCATGGGGGAACTGAAGCTTTCTTT. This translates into CASHGGTEAFF.

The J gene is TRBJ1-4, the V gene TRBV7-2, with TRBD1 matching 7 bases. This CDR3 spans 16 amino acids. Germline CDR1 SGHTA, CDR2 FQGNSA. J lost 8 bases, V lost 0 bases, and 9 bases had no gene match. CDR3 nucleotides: TGTGCCAGCAGCTTAGCTCGCGACCTCAGGGGGGAAAAACTGTTTTTT. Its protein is CASSLARDLRGEKLFF.

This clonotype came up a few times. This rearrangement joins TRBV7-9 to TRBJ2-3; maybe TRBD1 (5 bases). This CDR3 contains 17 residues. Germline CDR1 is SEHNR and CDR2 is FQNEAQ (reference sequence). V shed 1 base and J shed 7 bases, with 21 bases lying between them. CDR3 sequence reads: CASSLELGREGTNTQYF. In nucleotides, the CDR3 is TGTGCCAGCAGCTTAGAACTCGGCAGGGAAGGCACGAATACGCAGTATTTT.

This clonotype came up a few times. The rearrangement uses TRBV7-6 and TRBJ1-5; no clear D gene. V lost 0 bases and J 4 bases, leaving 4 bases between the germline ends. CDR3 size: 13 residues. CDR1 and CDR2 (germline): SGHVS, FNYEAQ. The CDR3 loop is CASSLALNQPQHF. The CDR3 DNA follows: TGTGCCAGCAGCTTAGCCCTTAATCAGCCCCAGCATTTT.

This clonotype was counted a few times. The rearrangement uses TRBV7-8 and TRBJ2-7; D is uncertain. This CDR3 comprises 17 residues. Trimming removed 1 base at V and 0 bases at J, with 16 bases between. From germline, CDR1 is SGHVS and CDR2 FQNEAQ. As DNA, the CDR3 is TGTGCCAGCAGCTTAGGAAGTCCAGACCTTCTCTCCTACGAGCAGTACTTC. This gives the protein CASSLGSPDLLSYEQYF.

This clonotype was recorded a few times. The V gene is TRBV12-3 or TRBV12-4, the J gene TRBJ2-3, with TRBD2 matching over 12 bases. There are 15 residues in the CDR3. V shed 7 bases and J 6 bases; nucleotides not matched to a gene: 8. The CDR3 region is CASTPGLAGWDTQYF. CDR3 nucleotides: TGTGCCAGCACCCCGGGACTAGCGGGTTGGGATACGCAGTATTTT.